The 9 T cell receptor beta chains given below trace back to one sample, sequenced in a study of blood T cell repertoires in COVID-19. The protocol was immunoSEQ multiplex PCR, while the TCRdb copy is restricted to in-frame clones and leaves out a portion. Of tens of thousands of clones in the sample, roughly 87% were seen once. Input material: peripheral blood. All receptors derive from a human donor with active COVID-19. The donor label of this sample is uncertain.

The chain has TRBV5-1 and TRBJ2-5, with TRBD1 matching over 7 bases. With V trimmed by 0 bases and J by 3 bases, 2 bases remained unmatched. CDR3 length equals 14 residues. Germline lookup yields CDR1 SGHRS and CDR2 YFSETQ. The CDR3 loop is CASSLGGGEETQYF. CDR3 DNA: TGCGCCAGCAGCTTGGGAGGGGGCGAAGAGACCCAGTACTTC.

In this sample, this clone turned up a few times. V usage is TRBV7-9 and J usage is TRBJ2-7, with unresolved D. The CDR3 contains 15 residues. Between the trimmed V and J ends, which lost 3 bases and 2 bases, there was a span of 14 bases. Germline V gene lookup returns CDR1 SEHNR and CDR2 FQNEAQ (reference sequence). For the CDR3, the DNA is TGTGCCAGCAGCTTCCGGCGCAAAACTACCTACGAGCAGTACTTC. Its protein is CASSFRRKTTYEQYF. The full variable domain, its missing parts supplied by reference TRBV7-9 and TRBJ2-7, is DTGVSQNPRHKITKRGQNVTFRCDPISEHNRLYWYRQTLGQGPEFLTYFQNEAQLEKSRLLSDRFSAERPKGSFSTLEIQRTEQGDSAMYLCASSFRRKTTYEQYFGPGTRLTVT.

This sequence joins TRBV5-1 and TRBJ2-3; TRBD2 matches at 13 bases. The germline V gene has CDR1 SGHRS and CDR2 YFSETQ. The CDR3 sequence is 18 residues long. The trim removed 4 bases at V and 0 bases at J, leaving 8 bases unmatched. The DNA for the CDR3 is TGCGCCAGCAGCCTACCGGGACTAGCGGGGACTAGCACAGATACGCAGTATTTT. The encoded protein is CASSLPGLAGTSTDTQYF.

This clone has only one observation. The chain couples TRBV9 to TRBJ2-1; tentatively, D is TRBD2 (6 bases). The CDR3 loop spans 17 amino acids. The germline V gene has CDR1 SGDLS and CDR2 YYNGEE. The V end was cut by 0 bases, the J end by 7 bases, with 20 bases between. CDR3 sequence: CASSVVVAGPQMNEQFF. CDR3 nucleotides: TGTGCCAGCAGCGTAGTGGTTGCGGGGCCTCAAATGAATGAGCAGTTCTTC.

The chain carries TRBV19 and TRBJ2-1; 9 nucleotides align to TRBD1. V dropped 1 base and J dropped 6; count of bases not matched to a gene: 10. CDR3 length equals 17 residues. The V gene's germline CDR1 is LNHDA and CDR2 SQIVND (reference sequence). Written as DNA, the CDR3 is TGTGCCAGTAGTATAGGGACAGGGGATTTGTTTGCCAATGAGCAGTTCTTC. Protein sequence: CASSIGTGDLFANEQFF.

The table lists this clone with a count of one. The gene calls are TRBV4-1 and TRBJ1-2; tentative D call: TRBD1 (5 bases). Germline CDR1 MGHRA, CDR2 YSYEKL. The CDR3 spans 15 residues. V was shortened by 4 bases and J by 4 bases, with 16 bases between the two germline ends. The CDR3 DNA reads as TGCGCCAGCAGCCCCACGGGGGAAGCCCTCTATGGCTACACCTTC. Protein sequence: CASSPTGEALYGYTF.

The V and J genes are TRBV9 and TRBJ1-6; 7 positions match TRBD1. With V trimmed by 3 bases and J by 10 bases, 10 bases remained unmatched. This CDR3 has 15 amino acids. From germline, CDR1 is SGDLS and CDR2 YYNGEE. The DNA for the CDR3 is TGTGCCAGCAGCGCGGGACAGTGGGGCGGCTCACCCCTCCACTTT. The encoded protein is CASSAGQWGGSPLHF.

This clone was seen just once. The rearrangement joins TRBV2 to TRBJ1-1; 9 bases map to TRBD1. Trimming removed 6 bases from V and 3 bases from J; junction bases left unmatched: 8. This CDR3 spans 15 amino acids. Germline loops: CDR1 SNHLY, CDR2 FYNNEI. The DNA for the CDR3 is TGTGCCAGCAGAGCGGGACAGGGTGCCTACACTGAAGCTTTCTTT. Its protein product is CASRAGQGAYTEAFF.

CDR3 DNA sequence: TGTGCCAGCAGCTTGCCCGAGAACATTCAGTACTTC. Translating gives CASSLPENIQYF. The J gene is TRBJ2-4, the V gene TRBV5-5; no clear D gene. This CDR3 is built from 12 residues. Germline CDR1 is SGHKS and CDR2 is YYEKEE (reference sequence). V lost 1 base and J lost 7, with 6 bases in between.